The following is a TCR beta chain sequence with its context. Its antigen is unidentified. Generated by immunoSEQ multiplex PCR, the TCRdb table keeps only in-frame clones and is missing some. The data contain approximately 30,000 clones, 83% of them seen just once; the ten biggest clones take up approximately 4%. The data originate from a study of lymphopenia after photon versus proton radiotherapy. Regarding the study as a whole: Post-nadir TCR diversity decline inversely tracked overall survival among those who died. Authors raise, but do not show, better survival with proton therapy. Post-nadir diversity loss with photons came from oligoclonal expansion, particularly CD8+ Temra cells. Relative stability marked proton patients; photon patients lost diversity and naive cells.

Trimming removed 2 bases from V and 8 bases from J, with 9 bases in between. There are 13 residues in the CDR3. Germline V gene data show CDR1 as MNHEY and CDR2 as SMNVEV (reference sequence). J is TRBJ1-4 and V is TRBV27, with a tentative D call TRBD1 (5 bases). This receptor was taken from a woman aged 45-65 years with pancreatic cancer. The material sequenced was peripheral blood, taken from a patient treated with photon-based radiotherapy. CDR3 nucleotide sequence: TGTGCCAGCAGTTTAGTCAAGGGGGAAAAACTGTTTTTT. Its translation is CASSLVKGEKLFF.